These T cell receptor beta chains were read from a single sample in a study of molecular identifiers for immune sequencing clone quantification. TCRdb reprocessed the PCR reads via MiXCR and lists one record per CDR3 protein. This sample has more than 8,000 distinct CDR3 sequences, with 21% found just once. The sequenced material came from naive CD8+ T cells from blood, with Jurkat cell RNA spiked in. The receptors come from a human donor in good health. Some libraries in this study had Jurkat cell RNA spiked in. The conserved cysteine and the conserved F or W are not part of the CDR3 here.

TRBJ2-1	TRBV12-3/TRBV12-4	ASSLEELWEQF
TRBJ2-3	TRBV7-9	ASSSWTDRTATQY
TRBJ1-1	TRBV7-6	ASSPGVTEAF
TRBJ1-4	TRBV28	ASSRGRGGEKLF
TRBJ2-3	TRBV5-1	ASSFGQAGTDTQY
TRBJ2-1	TRBV30	AWSEGFDEQF
TRBJ2-7	TRBV28	ASSFSVTSGSYEQY
TRBJ2-6	TRBV25-1	ASHTGANVLT
TRBJ2-7	TRBV12-3/TRBV12-4	ASSFSGEQY
TRBJ2-2	TRBV6-2/TRBV6-3	ASSYAGNTGELV
TRBJ2-7	TRBV7-9	ASSLGSGEQY
TRBJ1-1	TRBV4-3	ASSQKGGGTEAF
TRBJ2-1	TRBV7-8	ASSPTGPAGEQF
TRBJ2-5	TRBV27	ASHRQGSPRETQY
TRBJ2-7	TRBV28	ASSSRLAPYEQY
TRBJ2-2	TRBV7-9	ASSSLGLAGDRGATGERF
TRBJ2-7	TRBV4-2	ASSQEVLAGVSNHLEQY
TRBJ2-2	TRBV30	AWTGRGIGTGELF
TRBJ2-1	TRBV19	ASNLWADGGNEQS
TRBJ2-2	TRBV7-9	ASSPGLAENTGELF
TRBJ2-1	TRBV7-9	ASSSAWGETTYNEQF
TRBJ2-7	TRBV6-1	ASSERAEAYEQY